This T cell receptor beta chain was sequenced in a study of T cell responses to AZD1222 COVID-19 vaccine. Clones were sequenced by immunoSEQ multiplex PCR, and TCRdb holds only the in-frame ones, with some missing. The sample includes about 130,000 clones, 80% to 95% seen only once; the top ten take 0.9% to 1.3%. Germline values: CDR1 SGDLS, CDR2 YYNGEE. There are 15 residues in the CDR3. J was trimmed by 5 bases and V by 4 bases; bases with no gene match: 9. This TCR was recovered from an adult who received the AZD1222 COVID-19 vaccine. The gene calls are TRBV9 and TRBJ2-4; 7 nucleotides align to TRBD1. The sequencing here drew on peripheral blood, taken 28 days after the second AZD1222 dose. The CDR3 is CASSQGDSPQNIQYF. DNA for the CDR3: TGTGCCAGCAGCCAGGGGGACAGTCCGCAAAACATTCAGTACTTC.